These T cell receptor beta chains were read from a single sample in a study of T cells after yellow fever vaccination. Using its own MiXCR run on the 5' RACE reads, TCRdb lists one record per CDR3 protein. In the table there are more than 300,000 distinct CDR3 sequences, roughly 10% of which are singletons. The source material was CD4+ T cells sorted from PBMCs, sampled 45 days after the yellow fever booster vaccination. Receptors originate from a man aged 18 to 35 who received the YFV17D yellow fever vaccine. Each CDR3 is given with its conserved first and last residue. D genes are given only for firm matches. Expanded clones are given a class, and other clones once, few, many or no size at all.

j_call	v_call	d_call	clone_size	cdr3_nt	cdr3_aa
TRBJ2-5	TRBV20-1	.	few	TGCAGTGCTAGGGCGGGAGAGACCCAGTACTTC	CSARAGETQYF
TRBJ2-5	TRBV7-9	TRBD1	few	TGTGCCAGCAGCGCTACAACAGGGGCCGGGGAGACCCAGTACTTC	CASSATTGAGETQYF
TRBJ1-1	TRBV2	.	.	TGTGCCAGCACCACCCAAGGGGCTGCGGGTGAAGCTTTCTTT	CASTTQGAAGEAFF
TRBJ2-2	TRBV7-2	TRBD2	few	TGTGCCAGCAGATATACTAGCGACACCGGGGAGCTGTTTTTT	CASRYTSDTGELFF
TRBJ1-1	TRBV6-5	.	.	TGTGCCAGCAGTTATGGTAGGACATGGAGGGTCGGGGGTGAAGCTTTCTTT	CASSYGRTWRVGGEAFF
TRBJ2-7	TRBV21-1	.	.	TGTGCCAGCAGCAGGTCCCTAGGGGACAGGGGCCACGAGCAGTACTTC	CASSRSLGDRGHEQYF
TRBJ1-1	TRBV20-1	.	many	TGCAGTGCTACGGCAGGGTGGAACACTGAAGCTTTCTTT	CSATAGWNTEAFF
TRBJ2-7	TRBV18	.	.	TGTGCCAGCTCACCACGGGACTTCGTAGAGCAGTACTTC	CASSPRDFVEQYF
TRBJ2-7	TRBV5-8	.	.	TGTGCCAGCAGCTTGCTCGGCAGGGGTTACGAGCAGTACTTC	CASSLLGRGYEQYF
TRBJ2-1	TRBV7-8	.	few	TGTGCCAGCAGCTTCCCGGATGAGCAGTTCTTC	CASSFPDEQFF
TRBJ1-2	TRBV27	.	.	TGTGCCAGCAGTTTAGAAGGCGGAGGATACTATGGCTACACCTTC	CASSLEGGGYYGYTF
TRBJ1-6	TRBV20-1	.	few	TGCAGTGCAGCAAGAGGGAGCTCCTATAATTCACCCCTCCACTTT	CSAARGSSYNSPLHF
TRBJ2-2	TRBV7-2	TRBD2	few	TGTGCCAGCAGCCCCCGGAGTAGCGGGGGAAGGAACACCGGGGAGCTGTTTTTT	CASSPRSSGGRNTGELFF